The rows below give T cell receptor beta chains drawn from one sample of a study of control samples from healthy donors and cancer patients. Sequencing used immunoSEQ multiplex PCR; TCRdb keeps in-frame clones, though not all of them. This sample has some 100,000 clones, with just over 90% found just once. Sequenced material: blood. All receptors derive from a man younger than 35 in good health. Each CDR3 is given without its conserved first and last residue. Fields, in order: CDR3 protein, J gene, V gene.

cdr3_aa: ASSPGTGKENPYEQY
j_call: TRBJ2-7
v_call: TRBV5-4

cdr3_aa: ASSSTGNTEAF
j_call: TRBJ1-1
v_call: TRBV14

cdr3_aa: ASSLCWDTEAF
j_call: TRBJ1-1
v_call: TRBV5-6

cdr3_aa: ASSLSPWRTAYNEQF
j_call: TRBJ2-1
v_call: TRBV5-5

cdr3_aa: ASSREINQPQH
j_call: TRBJ1-5
v_call: TRBV2

cdr3_aa: ASSSERGGAYEQY
j_call: TRBJ2-7
v_call: TRBV14

cdr3_aa: ASSYPLEGMNTEAF
j_call: TRBJ1-1
v_call: TRBV6-2/TRBV6-3

cdr3_aa: ASSQDRWGVAYGYT
j_call: TRBJ1-2
v_call: TRBV4-1

cdr3_aa: ASSKRWGKSGNTIY
j_call: TRBJ1-3
v_call: TRBV27

cdr3_aa: ASRIGTYNEQF
j_call: TRBJ2-1
v_call: TRBV13

cdr3_aa: ATSRARVFGNTIY
j_call: TRBJ1-3
v_call: TRBV15

cdr3_aa: SVEDQMTGRGGYT
j_call: TRBJ1-2
v_call: TRBV29-1

cdr3_aa: ASSEHPGQGSHYGYT
j_call: TRBJ1-2
v_call: TRBV25-1

cdr3_aa: ASSFPAAYSNQPQH
j_call: TRBJ1-5
v_call: TRBV14

cdr3_aa: ASSLATSTEQF
j_call: TRBJ2-1
v_call: TRBV5-1

cdr3_aa: ASSQPDRGGNSNQPQH
j_call: TRBJ1-5
v_call: TRBV3-1/TRBV3-2